Below, 18 T cell receptor beta chains from the same sample are listed, as sequenced in a study of graft-versus-host responses after intestinal transplantation. Sequencing was performed with immunoSEQ multiplex PCR; in TCRdb, only in-frame clones are kept and a portion is missing. The data show more than 95,000 clones, about nine tenths seen once. What these receptors recognize is not known. The sequencing here drew on unstimulated CD4+ T cells sorted from spleen or lymph node cells, taken before intestinal transplant. All receptors come from a human donor who received an intestinal transplant.

The chain combines TRBV6-5 with TRBJ1-2; no reliable D call. V lost 5 bases and J 5 bases, leaving 12 bases between the germline ends. This CDR3 is 13 amino acids long. Looked up from germline, CDR1 is MNHEY and CDR2 is SVGAGI. The CDR3 here is CASSQPGGYGYTF. CDR3 bases: TGTGCCAGCAGTCAACCGGGAGGGTATGGCTACACCTTC.

V gene TRBV19 combines with J gene TRBJ2-1; 8 bases match TRBD1. This CDR3 contains 15 residues. CDR1 and CDR2 (germline): LNHDA, SQIVND (reference sequence). The V segment lost 5 bases and the J segment 5 bases; nucleotides outside the gene matches: 8. CDR3 residues: CASSADRGSNNEQFF. In DNA, the CDR3 is TGTGCCAGTAGTGCCGACAGGGGAAGCAACAATGAGCAGTTCTTC.

The count of this clone is one. This chain connects TRBV2 to TRBJ1-1, with 8 bases that match TRBD1. J was trimmed by 2 bases and V by 2 bases; bases with no gene match: 4. This CDR3 contains 15 residues. CDR1 is SNHLY and CDR2 is FYNNEI in the germline V gene. This CDR3 reads CASSEQGAYNTEAFF. CDR3 DNA sequence: TGTGCCAGCAGTGAACAGGGGGCTTACAACACTGAAGCTTTCTTT.

Only one count was recorded for this clone. Other DNA sequences of this sample code for an identical CDR3. The gene calls are TRBV5-1 and TRBJ2-3; possibly TRBD2 for D (5 bases). The CDR3 contains 12 residues. Trimming shortened V by 4 bases and J by 2 bases, and 5 bases separated the two germline ends. Germline V gives CDR1 SGHRS, CDR2 YFSETQ. The CDR3 sequence: CASSLATDTQYF. Here the CDR3 DNA reads TGCGCCAGCAGCCTAGCCACAGATACGCAGTATTTT.

CDR3 loop: CASRQGSSYEQYF. The CDR3 DNA follows: TGTGCCAGCAGACAGGGGAGCTCCTACGAGCAGTACTTC. The rearrangement links TRBV7-6 to TRBJ2-7; TRBD1 matches 7 bases. J lost 0 bases, V lost 6 bases, and 2 bases had no gene match. The germline CDR1 and CDR2 sequences are SGHVS and FNYEAQ. This CDR3 comprises 13 residues.

This chain joins TRBV5-1 and TRBJ1-6; D possibly corresponds to TRBD1 (5 bases). The CDR3 consists of 15 residues. V was pared by 4 bases and J by 10 bases, with 18 bases between. Germline CDR1 is SGHRS and CDR2 is YFSETQ. Here the CDR3 reads CASSQQAVGSSPLHF. The CDR3 coding sequence is TGCGCCAGCAGCCAACAGGCGGTCGGGAGCTCACCCCTCCACTTT.

The CDR3 loop reads CASRQSGTGDYGYTF. CDR3 sequence (DNA): TGTGCCAGCAGACAGTCCGGGACAGGGGACTATGGCTACACCTTC. This chain joins TRBV9 and TRBJ1-2, with 10 nucleotides matching TRBD1. CDR1 and CDR2 (germline): SGDLS, YYNGEE. CDR3 length equals 15 residues. V trimming: 5 bases; J trimming: 3 bases; junction bases outside the gene matches: 7. The full variable domain, rest sourced from reference TRBV9 and TRBJ1-2, is DSGVTQTPKHLITATGQRVTLRCSPRSGDLSVYWYQQSLDQGLQFLIQYYNGEERAKGNILERFSAQQFPDLHSELNLSSLELGDSALYFCASRQSGTGDYGYTFGSGTRLTVV.

This chain links TRBV9 with TRBJ1-1; the D gene is possibly TRBD1 (6 bases). Germline V CDR1 and CDR2: SGDLS, YYNGEE. The V and J ends lost 0 bases and 5 bases respectively, with 14 bases between them. The CDR3 extends over 15 amino acids. CDR3: CASSVEAGARTEAFF. The DNA for the CDR3 is TGTGCCAGCAGCGTAGAGGCGGGGGCGCGTACTGAAGCTTTCTTT.

V is TRBV4-1 and J is TRBJ1-5; maybe TRBD1 (5 bases). V lost 3 bases and J lost 3, with 12 bases in between. Germline V gene lookup returns CDR1 MGHRA and CDR2 YSYEKL. The CDR3 length is 15 residues. CDR3 in amino acids: CASSQRDSPNQPQHF. The CDR3 nucleotides read TGCGCCAGCAGCCAGAGAGACAGCCCCAATCAGCCCCAGCATTTT.

This chain uses TRBV6-5 with TRBJ2-1; D is perhaps TRBD1 (6 bases). The CDR3 has 15 amino acids. V lost 6 bases and J 3 bases, leaving 15 bases between the germline ends. Per the germline V gene, CDR1 is MNHEY and CDR2 is SVGAGI. In DNA, the CDR3 is TGTGCCAGCAGCTACGACAGGACCGTCTACAATGAGCAGTTCTTC. As protein: CASSYDRTVYNEQFF.

The chain combines TRBV5-6 with TRBJ2-1, with TRBD2 matching over 12 bases. The CDR3 is 16 amino acids. V trimming: 3 bases; J trimming: 2 bases; junction bases outside the gene matches: 3. Germline V lookup: CDR1 SGHDT, CDR2 YYEEEE. In DNA form, the CDR3 reads TGTGCCAGCAGCTGGAGGACTAGCGGGACCTACAATGAGCAGTTCTTC. It yields the protein CASSWRTSGTYNEQFF.

The V gene is TRBV5-1, the J gene TRBJ1-1, with TRBD1 matching over 7 bases. This CDR3 spans 14 amino acids. CDR1 and CDR2 from the germline V gene are SGHRS and YFSETQ. The trim removed 4 bases at V and 2 bases at J, leaving 5 bases unmatched. The CDR3 loop reads CASSHTGVNTEAFF. The CDR3 DNA sequence: TGCGCCAGCAGCCACACAGGGGTAAACACTGAAGCTTTCTTT.

The chain has TRBV5-1 and TRBJ2-7; 7 bases match TRBD1. The CDR3 is 15 residues long. Germline trimming cut 0 bases from V and 2 bases from J; bases unmatched to any gene: 5. Germline values: CDR1 SGHRS, CDR2 YFSETQ. In DNA, the CDR3 is TGCGCCAGCAGCTTGGATCCGGGACAGCCCTACGAGCAGTACTTC. Translated: CASSLDPGQPYEQYF.

As for this clone: The sample contains more than one DNA sequence encoding this CDR3. The rearrangement uses TRBV28 and TRBJ1-2; 7 bases are a match to TRBD1. The V gene end was trimmed by 6 bases and the J gene end by 8 bases; junction bases not matched to a gene: 6. Per the germline V gene, CDR1 is MDHEN and CDR2 is SYDVKM. The CDR3 length is 12 residues. The CDR3 here is CASSRTGRGYTF. The CDR3, as DNA: TGTGCCAGCAGCCGGACAGGCAGGGGCTACACCTTC.

V is TRBV5-4 and J is TRBJ2-5; 8 positions match TRBD2. The CDR3 loop spans 15 amino acids. V trimming: 5 bases; J trimming: 4 bases; junction bases outside the gene matches: 10. Germline V gives CDR1 SGHNT, CDR2 YYREEE (reference sequence). The CDR3 loop is CASRGAGAPGETQYF. DNA for the CDR3: TGTGCCAGCAGGGGAGCGGGGGCCCCCGGAGAGACCCAGTACTTC.

The V and J genes are TRBV7-2 and TRBJ2-7, with D maybe TRBD2 (5 bases). CDR1 is SGHTA and CDR2 is FQGNSA in the germline V gene. Trimming left V 10 bases short and J 4 bases short, with 17 bases between. CDR3 length: 13 residues. The CDR3 protein is CATSPGIRYEQYF. CDR3 nucleotide sequence: TGTGCCACCTCCCCGGGAATCCGTTACGAGCAGTACTTC. Full variable domain (outside the CDR3, taken from reference TRBV7-2 and TRBJ2-7): GAGVSQSPSNKVTEKGKDVELRCDPISGHTALYWYRQSLGQGLEFLIYFQGNSAPDKSGLPSDRFSAERTGGSVSTLTIQRTQQEDSAVYLCATSPGIRYEQYFGPGTRLTVT.

The chain combines TRBV4-2 with TRBJ2-2, with 10 positions matching TRBD2. In germline, CDR1 is LGHNA, CDR2 YNFKEQ. This CDR3 has 16 residues. Trimming took 0 bases from V and 6 from J; bases not matched to a gene: 4. Here the CDR3 reads CASSQDYLAGAGELFF. The DNA for the CDR3 is TGTGCCAGCAGCCAAGATTACCTAGCGGGAGCCGGGGAGCTGTTTTTT.

This clone has only one observation. The chain joins TRBV6-1 to TRBJ1-1; maybe TRBD1 (5 bases). This CDR3 is 16 amino acids long. Looked up from germline, CDR1 is MNHNS and CDR2 is SASEGT. Trimming took 4 bases from V and 0 from J, leaving 15 bases between them. The CDR3 sequence is CASSAWRGFMNTEAFF. The CDR3 DNA reads as TGTGCCAGCAGTGCTTGGAGGGGTTTCATGAACACTGAAGCTTTCTTT.